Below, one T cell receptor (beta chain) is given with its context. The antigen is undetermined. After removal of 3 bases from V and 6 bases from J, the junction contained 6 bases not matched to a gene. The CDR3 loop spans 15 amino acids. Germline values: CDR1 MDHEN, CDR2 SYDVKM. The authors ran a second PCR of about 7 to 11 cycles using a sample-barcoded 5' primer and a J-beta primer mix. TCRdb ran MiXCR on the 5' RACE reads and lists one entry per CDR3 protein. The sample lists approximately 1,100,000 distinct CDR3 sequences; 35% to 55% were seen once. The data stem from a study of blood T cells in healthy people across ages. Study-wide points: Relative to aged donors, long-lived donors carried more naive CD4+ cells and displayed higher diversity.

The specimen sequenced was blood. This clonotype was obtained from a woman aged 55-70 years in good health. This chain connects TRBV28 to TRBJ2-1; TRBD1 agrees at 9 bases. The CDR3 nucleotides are TGTGCCAGCAGTTTCGGGACAGGGTTGGGCAATGAGCAGTTCTTC. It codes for CASSFGTGLGNEQFF. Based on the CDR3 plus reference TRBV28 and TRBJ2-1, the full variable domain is DVKVTQSSRYLVKRTGEKVFLECVQDMDHENMFWYRQDPGLGLRLIYFSYDVKMKEKGDIPEGYSVSREKKERFSLILESASTNQTSMYLCASSFGTGLGNEQFFGPGTRLTVL.